The subject of this entry is one TCR beta chain. The germline V gene encodes CDR1 SGHVS and CDR2 FNYEAQ. The ends lost 2 bases at V and 2 bases at J; junction bases unmatched: 4. There are 17 residues in the CDR3. The data belong to a study of cytomegalovirus exposure and HLA in healthy donors. Study context: Researchers previously reported finding 117 million unique TCR beta sequences from 150 million to 200 million T cells.

Primers included in the PCR were 60 Vbeta and 13 Jbeta primers. Libraries were prepared by immunoSEQ multiplex PCR; TCRdb keeps only in-frame clonotypes and omits some of them. The sample includes more than 110,000 clones, roughly three quarters of them seen just once. The chain couples TRBV7-6 to TRBJ2-3; 13 bases are a match to TRBD2. The sequenced material came from PBMCs. This TCR derives from a woman aged 25 to 45 in good health and CMV-seronegative. As DNA, the CDR3 is TGTGCCAGCAGCTTAAGGGGGACTAGCGGGGTCACAGATACGCAGTATTTT. It translates to CASSLRGTSGVTDTQYF.